A selection of T cell receptor beta chains follows, all from one sample in a study of radiation and T cells in renal cell carcinoma. Clones were read by immunoSEQ multiplex PCR, and TCRdb kept only the in-frame ones, dropping some. This sample has around 100,000 clones, with around 83% found just once. Here the sequenced sample was blood, taken from a patient whose treatment included radiotherapy and nephrectomy. These receptors came from a man aged 60 to 69 with renal cell carcinoma. CDR3s include the opening cysteine and the closing phenylalanine or tryptophan. The D gene is left open where the match is weak. The size field is filled for only some rows; it gives once, few, many or a size class.

>TRBV27|TRBJ2-6|.|.
TGTGCCAGCAGTTTCGGGGGGCAGGCTCTAAAAAAGGGGGCCAACGTCCTGACTTTC
CASSFGGQALKKGANVLTF
>TRBV18|TRBJ2-3|.|.
TGTGCCAGCTCATTAAGACAGATAAACACAGATACGCAGTATTTT
CASSLRQINTDTQYF
>TRBV2|TRBJ1-5|.|TRBD1
TGTGCCAGCAGTGGGGGGACAGGGGTTCAGCCCCAGCATTTT
CASSGGTGVQPQHF
>TRBV15|TRBJ1-2|few|.
TGTGCCACCAGCAGAGATATGGGGAGAGGAGTAAACTATGGCTACACCTTC
CATSRDMGRGVNYGYTF
>TRBV7-9|TRBJ1-5|.|TRBD1
TGTGCCAGCAGCTTAAGTCAGGGGGTCAATCAGCCCCAGCATTTT
CASSLSQGVNQPQHF
>TRBV13|TRBJ2-1|.|TRBD1
TGTGCCAGCAGCCCCCGGGACAGGGGAAATGAGCAGTTCTTC
CASSPRDRGNEQFF
>TRBV19|TRBJ1-1|.|.
TGTGCCAGTAACTGGGGTACAGTGAACACTGAAGCTTTCTTT
CASNWGTVNTEAFF
>TRBV5-1|TRBJ2-1|.|TRBD2
TGCGCCAGCAGCTCGGGACTAGCGGGAGTCATGGGGCAGTTCTTC
CASSSGLAGVMGQFF
>TRBV29-1|TRBJ2-3|.|.
TGCAGCGTTCGGACAGACTTCACAGATACGCAGTATTTT
CSVRTDFTDTQYF
>TRBV19|TRBJ2-7|.|.
TGTGCCACCAGCGCCCGTACTAGCTCCTACGAGCAGTACTTC
CATSARTSSYEQYF
>TRBV5-1|TRBJ2-1|.|TRBD2
TGCGCCAGCAGCTTGGAGCCGAGCGGGAGCTACAATGAGCAGTTCTTC
CASSLEPSGSYNEQFF
>TRBV30|TRBJ2-5|.|.
TGTGCCTGGAGTGAGGCCCAGGAAGGGACCCAGTACTTC
CAWSEAQEGTQYF
>TRBV14|TRBJ1-2|.|.
TGTGCCAGCAGCCAAGTTTGGGACGGCTACACCTTC
CASSQVWDGYTF
>TRBV19|TRBJ2-7|.|.
TGTGCCAGTAGTATGTACTATATGGACAGTACCTACGAGCAGTACTTC
CASSMYYMDSTYEQYF
>TRBV18|TRBJ2-7|.|TRBD1
TGTGCCAGCTCGCGGGACAGGAGGGAGCAGTACTTC
CASSRDRREQYF
>TRBV28|TRBJ1-2|.|TRBD1
TGTGCCAGCAGTTCTTTCGACAGGGGGCTCTATGGCTACACCTTC
CASSSFDRGLYGYTF
>TRBV6-1|TRBJ2-1|.|.
TGTGCCAGCAGTGAACCTAACTTCCAGGTCGAATACAATGAGCAGTTCTTC
CASSEPNFQVEYNEQFF
>TRBV2|TRBJ2-1|once|.
TGTGCCAGCACAGAGGGACCCTTCAATGAGCAGTTCTTC
CASTEGPFNEQFF
>TRBV5-1|TRBJ1-5|.|.
TGCGCCAGCAGCCCCGACGGGTCATATAGCAATCAGCCCCAGCATTTT
CASSPDGSYSNQPQHF
>TRBV5-1|TRBJ1-2|.|TRBD1
TGCGCCAGCAGCTTGGGGGCCTCCACAGGGGGCGGCTACACCTTC
CASSLGASTGGGYTF
>TRBV18|TRBJ1-1|.|TRBD1
TGTGCCAGCTCACGGGACAGGAGTGAAGCTTTCTTT
CASSRDRSEAFF
>TRBV28|TRBJ2-3|.|TRBD2
TGTGCCAGTCAAGCTAGCGGGAGTTCCTCAGATACGCAGTATTTT
CASQASGSSSDTQYF
>TRBV9|TRBJ1-3|.|.
TGTGCCAGCAGCGTAGTCGGAGGCCGGGACACCATATATTTT
CASSVVGGRDTIYF
>TRBV6-5|TRBJ2-7|.|.
TGTGCCAGCAGCACAGGGTACGAGCAGTACTTC
CASSTGYEQYF
>TRBV11-2|TRBJ2-7|few|TRBD1
TGTGCCAGCAGCCGACAGGGGAGGCGCAACGAGCAGTACTTC
CASSRQGRRNEQYF
>TRBV19|TRBJ2-2|.|TRBD2
TGTGCCAGTAGCCCCCGGGAGGGCACCGGGGAGCTGTTTTTT
CASSPREGTGELFF
>TRBV6-5|TRBJ1-1|.|TRBD1
TGTGCCAGCAGTTACCGGGGACAGCTGAACACTGAAGCTTTCTTT
CASSYRGQLNTEAFF
>TRBV28|TRBJ2-7|.|.
TGTGCCAGCAGTTTATTTGGGGGGAGTCCTGAGCAGTACTTC
CASSLFGGSPEQYF
>TRBV6-1|TRBJ2-3|.|.
TGTGCCAGCAGTGAAGCAGGTAGCGGTAGCACAGATACGCAGTATTTT
CASSEAGSGSTDTQYF
>TRBV5-1|TRBJ2-7|.|TRBD1
TGCGCCAGCAGCCCCTCGGACAGGGAGGTTTTCGAGCAGTACTTC
CASSPSDREVFEQYF
>TRBV4-2|TRBJ2-3|.|.
TGTGCCAGCAGCCAAGAAAACCCTGTGGATACGCAGTATTTT
CASSQENPVDTQYF
>TRBV6-6|TRBJ2-1|.|TRBD2
TGTGCCAGCAGCCGCGGGACTACCTACAATGAGCAGTTCTTC
CASSRGTTYNEQFF
>TRBV7-2|TRBJ1-6|.|.
TGTGCCAGCAGCGCAAGACTGGGGAGGGGATATAATTCACCCCTCCACTTT
CASSARLGRGYNSPLHF
>TRBV2|TRBJ2-1|once|TRBD2
TGTGCCAGCAATTTACTAGCGGGAGCCCACAATGAGCAGTTCTTC
CASNLLAGAHNEQFF
>TRBV6-1|TRBJ2-5|.|TRBD2
TGTGCCAGCAGTGAGTCCAGCGGGAGGTGGGAGACCCAGTACTTC
CASSESSGRWETQYF
>TRBV28|TRBJ1-4|.|.
TGTGCCAGCGGGCAGGGCGGAAAAGGAACTAATGAAAAACTGTTTTTT
CASGQGGKGTNEKLFF
>TRBV30|TRBJ2-3|.|TRBD2
TGTGCCTGGAGGCTCTGGCTAGCGGGAGAGGGTTTCACAGATACGCAGTATTTT
CAWRLWLAGEGFTDTQYF
>TRBV7-6|TRBJ1-5|.|.
TGTGCCAGCAGCCTTACTGACGGAAGCAATCAGCCCCAGCATTTT
CASSLTDGSNQPQHF
>TRBV5-1|TRBJ2-1|.|TRBD1
TGCGCCAGCAGCCCCGACAGGGTTGACTACAATGAGCAGTTCTTC
CASSPDRVDYNEQFF
>TRBV28|TRBJ1-5|.|.
TGTGCCAGCAGTAGTGAGCCCCAGCATTTT
CASSSEPQHF
>TRBV7-7|TRBJ2-2|few|TRBD2
TGTGCCAGCAGCTTCTTAGCGGGAGGGCCTGACACCGGGGAGCTGTTTTTT
CASSFLAGGPDTGELFF
>TRBV7-2|TRBJ2-1|.|.
TGTGCCAGCAGCTTATCAGCGGGTGCCTACAATGAGCAGTTCTTC
CASSLSAGAYNEQFF
>TRBV7-2|TRBJ1-1|.|.
TGTGCCAGCAGCTTATATGTGGACACTGAAGCTTTCTTT
CASSLYVDTEAFF
>TRBV6-6|TRBJ1-2|.|.
TGTGCCAGCAGTTCAGGGCAGACTCGAACTTATGGCTACACCTTC
CASSSGQTRTYGYTF
>TRBV5-1|TRBJ1-1|.|TRBD1
TGCGCCAGCAGCTTTGCGACAGGGCTGGGGACTGAAGCTTTCTTT
CASSFATGLGTEAFF
>TRBV28|TRBJ1-4|.|.
TGTGCCAGCAGGGGGTCGACAGGAGAAGGGTTGAATGAAAAACTGTTTTTT
CASRGSTGEGLNEKLFF
>TRBV7-2|TRBJ2-1|.|TRBD2
TGTGCCAGCAGGAGAGTTGGCGGGAGGGCCGCGAGTGAGCAGTTCTTC
CASRRVGGRAASEQFF
>TRBV6-5|TRBJ2-6|few|.
TGTGCCAGCAGTTTTGACTCTGGGGCCAACGTCCTGACTTTC
CASSFDSGANVLTF
>TRBV5-4|TRBJ1-2|.|.
TGTGCCAGCAGCTTGGGGCAGGTCTATGGCTACACCTTC
CASSLGQVYGYTF
>TRBV19|TRBJ1-5|.|TRBD1
TGTGCCAGTAGTATAGACGCGACAGGGGTGGGCAATCAGCCCCAGCATTTT
CASSIDATGVGNQPQHF
>TRBV5-4|TRBJ2-3|.|.
TGTGCCAGCAGCTCGAGGGGGGCCCCAGATACGCAGTATTTT
CASSSRGAPDTQYF
>TRBV27|TRBJ2-7|.|.
TGTGCCAGCAGTTTAGGGGGGTCAGGGACGGAGCAGTACTTC
CASSLGGSGTEQYF
>TRBV14|TRBJ1-2|.|.
TGTGCCAGCAGCCAAGTTCTAGGATCTCCGGGCTACACCTTC
CASSQVLGSPGYTF
>TRBV2|TRBJ2-5|.|.
TGTGCCGGGGTGGGGGTTTGGGGGACCCAGTACTTC
CAGVGVWGTQYF
>TRBV28|TRBJ2-7|.|.
TGTGCCAGCAGTTTGGTACAGACCTACGAGCAGTACTTC
CASSLVQTYEQYF